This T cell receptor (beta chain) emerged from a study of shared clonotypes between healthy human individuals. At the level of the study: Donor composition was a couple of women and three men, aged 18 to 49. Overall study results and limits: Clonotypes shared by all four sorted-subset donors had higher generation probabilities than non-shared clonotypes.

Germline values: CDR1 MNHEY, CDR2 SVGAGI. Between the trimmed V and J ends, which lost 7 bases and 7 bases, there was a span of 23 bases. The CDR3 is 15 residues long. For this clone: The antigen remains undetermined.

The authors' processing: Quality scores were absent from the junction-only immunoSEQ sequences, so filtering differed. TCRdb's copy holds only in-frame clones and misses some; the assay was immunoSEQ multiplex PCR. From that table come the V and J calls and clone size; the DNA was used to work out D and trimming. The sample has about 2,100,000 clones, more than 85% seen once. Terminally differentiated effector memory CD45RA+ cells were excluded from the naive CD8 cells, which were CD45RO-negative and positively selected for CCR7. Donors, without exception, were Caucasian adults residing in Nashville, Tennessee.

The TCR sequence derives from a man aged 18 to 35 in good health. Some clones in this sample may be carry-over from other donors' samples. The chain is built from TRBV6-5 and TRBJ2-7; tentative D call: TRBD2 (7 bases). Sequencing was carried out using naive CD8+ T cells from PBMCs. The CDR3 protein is CASIPRGASKSEQYF. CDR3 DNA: TGTGCCAGCATTCCACGGGGGGCTTCTAAATCTGAGCAGTACTTC.